These 21 T cell receptor beta chains share one sample of origin, sequenced in a study of cytomegalovirus exposure and HLA in healthy donors. The PCR was carried out with 60 Vbeta primers and 13 Jbeta primers. Data came from immunoSEQ multiplex PCR; TCRdb stores just in-frame clones and leaves some out. Of roughly 170,000 clones in the sample, about four fifths were seen once. The material sequenced was PBMCs. All receptors come from a man aged 25 to 45 in good health and CMV-seropositive.

A few counts support this clone. V usage is TRBV7-6 and J usage is TRBJ2-6, with a tentative D call TRBD1 (5 bases). The CDR3 loop spans 14 amino acids. From germline, CDR1 is SGHVS and CDR2 FNYEAQ. V gave up 4 bases and J gave up 3 bases, with 7 bases separating them. The CDR3 region is CASSSTGGANVLTF. CDR3 DNA sequence: TGTGCCAGCAGCTCTACAGGTGGGGCCAACGTCCTGACTTTC.

This clone was seen more than once but under ten times. The V gene is TRBV7-9, the J gene TRBJ2-1; TRBD2 agrees at 13 bases. V was pared by 6 bases and J by 3 bases, with 8 bases of the junction left unmatched. CDR3 size: 17 residues. Germline assignment: CDR1 SEHNR and CDR2 FQNEAQ (reference sequence). CDR3: CASRRLAGGMLYNEQFF. The CDR3 DNA is TGTGCCAGCAGAAGACTAGCGGGGGGCATGCTCTACAATGAGCAGTTCTTC.

This clone occurred a few times. The chain couples TRBV5-1 to TRBJ2-2; the match to TRBD1 covers 9 bases. Germline lookup yields CDR1 SGHRS and CDR2 YFSETQ. The CDR3 loop spans 14 amino acids. The V segment lost 0 bases and the J segment 6 bases; nucleotides outside the gene matches: 0. The DNA of the CDR3 is TGCGCCAGCAGCTTGGGACAGGGGGCCGGGGAGCTGTTTTTT. This encodes CASSLGQGAGELFF.

CDR3 nucleotides: TGTGCCAGCAGCTTGAGGGACAGGGGCTATTCCGGGGAGCTGTTTTTT. Translation gives CASSLRDRGYSGELFF. This chain joins TRBV5-5 and TRBJ2-2; 10 positions agree with TRBD1. Trimming took 1 base from V and 6 from J; bases not matched to a gene: 6. Looked up from germline, CDR1 is SGHKS and CDR2 is YYEKEE (reference sequence). The CDR3 extends over 16 amino acids.

V usage is TRBV18 and J usage is TRBJ2-5; 7 bases are a match to TRBD2. In germline, CDR1 is KGHSH, CDR2 LQKENI. The J segment lost 4 bases and the V segment lost 2 bases, leaving 7 bases of the junction unmatched. The CDR3 runs to 15 residues. The CDR3 loop is CASSPRLADSETQYF. DNA of the CDR3: TGTGCCAGCTCACCAAGACTAGCAGATTCAGAGACCCAGTACTTC.

This clone turned up a few times. This chain joins TRBV28 and TRBJ2-5; 11 bases fit TRBD2. V shed 2 bases, J shed 8 bases, and the junction held 4 bases outside the gene matches. The CDR3 spans 14 residues. The germline CDR1 and CDR2 sequences are MDHEN and SYDVKM. The CDR3 nucleotides are TGTGCCAGCAGTTTAAGTCTAGCGGGAGGAACCCAGTACTTC. Amino acids: CASSLSLAGGTQYF. The full variable domain, in which reference TRBV28 and TRBJ2-5 provide the parts outside the CDR3, is DVKVTQSSRYLVKRTGEKVFLECVQDMDHENMFWYRQDPGLGLRLIYFSYDVKMKEKGDIPEGYSVSREKKERFSLILESASTNQTSMYLCASSLSLAGGTQYFGPGTRLLVL.

The CDR3 DNA is TGTGCCAGCAGTTGGGGGACAGATTCCTACAATGAGCAGTTCTTC. Its protein is CASSWGTDSYNEQFF. This chain uses TRBV28 with TRBJ2-1, with 7 bases matching TRBD1. Germline V CDR1 and CDR2: MDHEN, SYDVKM. The CDR3 loop spans 15 amino acids. V dropped 4 bases and J dropped 1; count of bases not matched to a gene: 4.

The chain links TRBV19 to TRBJ2-3; the D gene is possibly TRBD2 (6 bases). Germline values: CDR1 LNHDA, CDR2 SQIVND (reference sequence). This CDR3 is built from 15 residues. Trimming stripped 4 bases from V and 3 bases from J, with 14 bases between. The DNA of the CDR3 is TGTGCCAGTAGTACGGATCTAGCGATGACAGATACGCAGTATTTT. The encoded protein is CASSTDLAMTDTQYF.

This sequence joins TRBV28 and TRBJ2-3, with D hard to call. The CDR3 is made up of 12 amino acids. The germline V and J ends were trimmed by 6 bases and 6 bases, with 10 bases remaining between them. Germline V CDR1 and CDR2: MDHEN, SYDVKM. In DNA form, the CDR3 reads TGTGCCAGCAGGCCCCAGTTGGATACGCAGTATTTT. Amino acids: CASRPQLDTQYF.

This clone was counted a few times. V usage is TRBV29-1 and J usage is TRBJ2-6, with TRBD2 matching over 8 bases. V gave up 6 bases and J gave up 3 bases; unmatched junction bases: 1. Germline assignment: CDR1 SQVTM and CDR2 ANQGSEA. The CDR3 is 13 amino acids. The CDR3, as DNA: TGCAGCGTGGCGGGGGGTGGGGCCAACGTCCTGACTTTC. Amino acid sequence: CSVAGGGANVLTF.

The V call is TRBV7-3, the J call TRBJ2-1; D call uncertain. The germline V gene has CDR1 SGHTA and CDR2 FQGTGA. This CDR3 comprises 19 residues. The V gene lost 5 bases and the J gene lost 8 bases, with 31 bases spanning the gap. Here the CDR3 DNA reads TGTGCCAGCAGCAATAAAGGCTTTGCCCGACTTGCGGTCGAGGATGAGCAGTTCTTC. Amino acids: CASSNKGFARLAVEDEQFF.

The chain links TRBV6-5 to TRBJ2-5; 7 bases fit TRBD1. The length of the CDR3 is 14 residues. The junction had 2 bases not matched to a gene; V was cut back by 2 bases and J by 2 bases. CDR1 MNHEY and CDR2 SVGAGI come from the germline V gene. CDR3 coding DNA: TGTGCCAGCAGTTACAGGGACAGACAAGAGACCCAGTACTTC. Amino acid sequence: CASSYRDRQETQYF.

This clone appeared a single time. The chain joins TRBV7-9 to TRBJ2-5, with 8 bases lining up with TRBD2. Germline CDR1 and CDR2: SEHNR and FQNEAQ (reference sequence). This CDR3 is built from 14 residues. Trimming took 5 bases from V and 5 from J; bases not matched to a gene: 7. The CDR3 region has the DNA TGTGCCAGCAGCCGGGGACTAGGTAGGGAGACCCAGTACTTC. It translates to CASSRGLGRETQYF.

V gene TRBV5-1 combines with J gene TRBJ1-1; the match to TRBD1 covers 8 bases. The junction had 3 bases not matched to a gene; V was cut back by 2 bases and J by 0 bases. The CDR3 is 15 residues long. Germline V gene lookup returns CDR1 SGHRS and CDR2 YFSETQ. The CDR3 coding sequence is TGCGCCAGCAGCTTCCGACAGGGGATGAACACTGAAGCTTTCTTT. It specifies CASSFRQGMNTEAFF. Full variable domain (missing parts from reference TRBV5-1 and TRBJ1-1): KAGVTQTPRYLIKTRGQQVTLSCSPISGHRSVSWYQQTPGQGLQFLFEYFSETQRNKGNFPGRFSGRQFSNSRSEMNVSTLELGDSALYLCASSFRQGMNTEAFFGQGTRLTVV.

The chain combines TRBV6-4 with TRBJ2-2, with 9 nucleotides matching TRBD2. V lost 9 bases to trimming and J lost 3 bases; unmatched junction nucleotides: 8. CDR3 length: 15 residues. Per germline, CDR1 MRHNA and CDR2 SNTAGT. The CDR3 spells CASKATSGYTGELFF. As DNA, the CDR3 is TGTGCCAGTAAAGCGACTAGCGGATACACCGGGGAGCTGTTTTTT.

The chain is built from TRBV5-1 and TRBJ2-1, with no clear D. The germline gives CDR1 SGHRS, CDR2 YFSETQ. This CDR3 has 16 amino acids. Trimming pared 1 base from V and 6 bases from J, leaving 17 bases between. The CDR3 region has the DNA TGCGCCAGCAGCTTGCGGTTATTGCAGGAACCCAATGAGCAGTTCTTC. Encoded protein: CASSLRLLQEPNEQFF.

The chain is built from TRBV2 and TRBJ2-7; TRBD1 agrees at 8 bases. Germline V CDR1 and CDR2: SNHLY, FYNNEI. The junction had 9 bases not matched to a gene; V was cut back by 3 bases and J by 2 bases. CDR3 length equals 16 residues. The CDR3 here is CASSDHDRGGPYEQYF. In DNA form, the CDR3 reads TGTGCCAGCAGTGATCATGACAGGGGTGGTCCCTACGAGCAGTACTTC.

The chain couples TRBV5-4 to TRBJ1-1; 8 nucleotides match TRBD1. Germline CDR1 reads SGHNT; CDR2 reads YYREEE (reference sequence). This CDR3 has 15 residues. J gave up 0 bases and V 4 bases, and 5 bases lay outside the gene matches. The CDR3 sequence: CASSPDRGVNTEAFF. The CDR3 coding sequence is TGTGCCAGCAGCCCTGACAGGGGCGTGAACACTGAAGCTTTCTTT.

The V call is TRBV27, the J call TRBJ2-3; D call uncertain. This CDR3 contains 12 residues. CDR1 and CDR2 (germline): MNHEY, SMNVEV (reference sequence). The ends were cut back, 5 bases at V and 5 bases at J, with 8 bases in the middle. CDR3 coding DNA: TGTGCCAGCAGTAGGCCGGGAGATACGCAGTATTTT. Translating gives CASSRPGDTQYF.

This clone was recorded once. V and J are TRBV6-4 and TRBJ2-1; possible D gene TRBD1, 6 bases. CDR1 and CDR2 from the germline V gene are MRHNA and SNTAGT. This CDR3 has 16 residues. The V and J ends lost 4 bases and 8 bases respectively, with 21 bases between them. CDR3 protein: CASSATGTSPDDEQFF. CDR3 sequence (DNA): TGTGCCAGCAGTGCCACCGGGACAAGTCCCGATGATGAGCAGTTCTTC.

The rearrangement uses TRBV4-1 and TRBJ2-3; TRBD1 aligns across 10 bases. With 4 bases clipped from V and 4 bases from J, the junction kept 5 bases outside the gene matches. The CDR3 is made up of 15 amino acids. The germline V gene encodes CDR1 MGHRA and CDR2 YSYEKL. CDR3: CASSPDRGEADTQYF. CDR3 in DNA: TGCGCCAGCAGCCCGGACAGGGGGGAGGCAGATACGCAGTATTTT.